Shown below are 3 T cell receptor beta chains from a single sample sequenced in a study of shared clonotypes between healthy human individuals (TCRdb year 2020). Receptor libraries were prepared by the immunoSEQ multiplex PCR assay. The table comes from immuneACCESS by way of TCRdb, which keeps in-frame sequences with V and J called. Part of the clones is missing from these tables; in studies checked, under half for an unresolved V gene and the rest for unknown reasons. The table for this sample lists roughly 810,000 clones; just over 95% of them were counted only once. Roughly 0.23% of the sample goes to the ten largest clones. CD8 naive samples consisted of CD45RO-negative cells that were positively selected for CCR7, yielding a CD45RA+CCR7+ population without TemRA cells. The sequenced sample consisted of naive CD8+ T cells sorted from blood. The sample's cell subset or site, from its label and the paper: CD45RA+CCR7+. All receptors come from a man aged 25 to 40 in good health.

This clone was recorded only once. The genes are TRBV13 and TRBJ2-5; no clear D gene. Germline lookup yields CDR1 PRHDT and CDR2 FYEKMQ (reference sequence). Trimming removed 3 bases at V and 5 bases at J, with 16 bases between. This CDR3 is built from 15 residues. The DNA for the CDR3 is TGTGCCAGCAGCTTCCGGGCTTCCGGAGCTGAGACCCAGTACTTC. It is translated as CASSFRASGAETQYF.

This rearrangement joins TRBV29-1 to TRBJ2-7; no firm D call. This CDR3 has 14 residues. Trimming took off 5 bases at V and 0 bases at J, with 14 bases between the two ends. Germline CDR1 SQVTM, CDR2 ANQGSEA. CDR3: CSVRWGADSYEQYF. CDR3 bases: TGCAGCGTTCGGTGGGGTGCGGACTCCTACGAGCAGTACTTC.

The chain couples TRBV6-5 to TRBJ2-1, with D perhaps assigned TRBD1 or TRBD2 (5 bases each). Germline V gene data show CDR1 as MNHEY and CDR2 as SVGAGI. Trimming took off 7 bases at V and 8 bases at J, with 9 bases between the two ends. This CDR3 is built from 11 residues. The CDR3 nucleotides read TGTGCCAGCACTCGGGGCTATGAGCAGTTCTTC. Its translation is CASTRGYEQFF.